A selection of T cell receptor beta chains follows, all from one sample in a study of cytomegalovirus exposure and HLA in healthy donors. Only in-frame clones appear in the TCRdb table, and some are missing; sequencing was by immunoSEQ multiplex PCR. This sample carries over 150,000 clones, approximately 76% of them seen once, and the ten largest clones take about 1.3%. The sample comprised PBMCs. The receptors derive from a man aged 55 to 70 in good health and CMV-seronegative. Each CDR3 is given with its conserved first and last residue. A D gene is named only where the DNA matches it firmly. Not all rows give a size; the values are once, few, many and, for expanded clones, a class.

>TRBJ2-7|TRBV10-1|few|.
CASSEGTALPYEQYF
TGCGCCAGCAGTGAGGGCACAGCCCTCCCCTACGAGCAGTACTTC
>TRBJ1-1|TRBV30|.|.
CAWSVHRNTEAFF
TGTGCCTGGAGTGTACACCGGAACACTGAAGCTTTCTTT
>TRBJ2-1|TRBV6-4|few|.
CASSDSAGSYNEQFF
TGTGCCAGCAGTGACTCAGCGGGCTCCTACAATGAGCAGTTCTTC
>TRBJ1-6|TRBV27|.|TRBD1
CASSSRWTGNSPLHF
TGTGCCAGCAGTTCCCGTTGGACAGGGAATTCACCCCTCCACTTT
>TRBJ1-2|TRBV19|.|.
CASSPDSAHVYGYTF
TGTGCCAGTAGTCCGGACAGTGCTCATGTCTATGGCTACACCTTC
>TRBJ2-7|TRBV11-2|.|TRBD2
CASSPPSGSYEQYF
TGTGCCAGCAGCCCCCCTAGCGGCTCCTACGAGCAGTACTTC
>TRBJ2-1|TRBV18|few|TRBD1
CASSPAGGRYNEQFF
TGTGCCAGCTCACCGGCAGGGGGCCGGTACAATGAGCAGTTCTTC
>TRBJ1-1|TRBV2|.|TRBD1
CASSGTGDTEAFF
TGTGCCAGCAGTGGGACAGGGGACACTGAAGCTTTCTTT
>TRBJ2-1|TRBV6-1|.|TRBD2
CASEGGGRGNEQFF
TGTGCCTCAGAGGGAGGCGGGAGGGGTAATGAGCAGTTCTTC
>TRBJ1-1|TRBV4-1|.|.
CASSQDEATTEAFF
TGCGCCAGCAGCCAAGACGAGGCGACCACTGAAGCTTTCTTT
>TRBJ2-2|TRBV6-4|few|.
CASSDSGWGRDTGELFF
TGTGCCAGCAGTGACTCCGGCTGGGGGCGCGACACCGGGGAGCTGTTTTTT
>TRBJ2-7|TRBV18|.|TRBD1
CASSRRAGTGGDEQYF
TGTGCCAGCTCACGGAGGGCCGGGACAGGGGGCGACGAGCAGTACTTC
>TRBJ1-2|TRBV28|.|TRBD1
CASSLGTGSNYGYTF
TGTGCCAGCAGTTTAGGGACAGGGAGTAACTATGGCTACACCTTC
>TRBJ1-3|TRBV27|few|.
CASSLDRRAGNTIYF
TGTGCCAGCAGTCTCGACAGACGGGCTGGAAACACCATATATTTT
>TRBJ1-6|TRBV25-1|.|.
CASSALGGNNSPLHF
TGTGCCAGCAGTGCCCTGGGAGGGAATAATTCACCCCTCCACTTT
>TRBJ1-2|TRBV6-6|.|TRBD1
CASSTPDRGKGGYTF
TGTGCCAGCAGTACCCCGGACAGGGGAAAGGGTGGCTACACCTTC
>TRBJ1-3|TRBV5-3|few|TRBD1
CARSPGQGAGNTIYF
TGTGCCAGAAGCCCAGGACAGGGAGCTGGAAACACCATATATTTT
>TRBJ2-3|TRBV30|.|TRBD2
CAWEIAGGRDTQYF
TGTGCCTGGGAAATAGCGGGGGGCCGGGATACGCAGTATTTT
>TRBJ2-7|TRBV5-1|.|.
CASSSRAGVSSRPYEQYF
TGCGCCAGCAGCTCCAGGGCAGGGGTGTCAAGCAGGCCCTACGAGCAGTACTTC
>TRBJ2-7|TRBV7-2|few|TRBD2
CASSFRTSGTGEQYF
TGTGCCAGCAGCTTCCGGACTAGCGGGACTGGCGAGCAGTACTTC
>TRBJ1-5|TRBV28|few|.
CASTHYTGPGQPQHF
TGTGCCAGCACCCATTACACAGGGCCGGGACAGCCCCAGCATTTT
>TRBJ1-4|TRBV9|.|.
CASSHWGRNEKLFF
TGTGCCAGCAGCCATTGGGGCCGGAATGAAAAACTGTTTTTT
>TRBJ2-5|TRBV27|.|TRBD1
CATQFNGQAVGTQYF
TGTGCCACGCAGTTTAATGGACAGGCAGTCGGGACCCAGTACTTC
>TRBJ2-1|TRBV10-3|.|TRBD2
CAISELAGESGLSSYNEQFF
TGTGCCATCAGTGAGCTAGCGGGGGAGTCGGGATTAAGCTCCTACAATGAGCAGTTCTTC
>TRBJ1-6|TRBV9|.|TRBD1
CASSVRDRGGSPLHF
TGTGCCAGCAGCGTAAGGGACAGGGGAGGTTCACCCCTCCACTTT
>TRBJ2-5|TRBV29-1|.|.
CSVARETQYF
TGCAGCGTCGCTAGGGAGACCCAGTACTTC
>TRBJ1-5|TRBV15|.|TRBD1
CATSRDSRGQPQHF
TGTGCCACCAGCAGAGATTCCAGGGGGCAGCCCCAGCATTTT
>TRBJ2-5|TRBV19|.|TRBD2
CASSPQLAGGRETQYF
TGTGCCAGTAGTCCTCAGCTAGCGGGAGGCCGGGAGACCCAGTACTTC
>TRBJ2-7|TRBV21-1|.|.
CASSAWTRDEQYF
TGTGCCAGCAGCGCCTGGACTAGGGACGAGCAGTACTTC
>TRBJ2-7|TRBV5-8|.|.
CASSYPSPRGADEQYF
TGTGCCAGCAGCTACCCATCTCCCAGGGGGGCGGACGAGCAGTACTTC
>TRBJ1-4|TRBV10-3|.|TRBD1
CAISEGQDNEKLFF
TGTGCCATCAGTGAGGGACAGGACAATGAAAAACTGTTTTTT
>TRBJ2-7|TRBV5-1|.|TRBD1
CASSLDRGESEQYF
TGCGCCAGCAGCTTAGACAGGGGGGAGAGCGAGCAGTACTTC
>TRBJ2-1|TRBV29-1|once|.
CSVDGTASERSVF
TGCAGCGTTGACGGTACGGCTAGCGAGCGCTCAGTCTTC
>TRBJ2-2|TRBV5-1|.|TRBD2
CASSLTSGGAGRELFF
TGCGCCAGCAGCCTCACTAGCGGGGGCGCGGGGAGGGAGCTGTTTTTT
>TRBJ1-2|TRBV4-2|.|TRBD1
CASSQPGQGSGGYTF
TGTGCCAGCAGCCAACCGGGACAGGGGTCGGGAGGCTACACCTTC
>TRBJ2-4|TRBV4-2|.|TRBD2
CASSQELVAGAVWGAKNIQYF
TGTGCCAGCAGCCAAGAGCTGGTAGCGGGGGCCGTCTGGGGTGCCAAAAACATTCAGTACTTC
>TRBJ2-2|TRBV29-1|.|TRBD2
CSVVPSGRGAPGELFF
TGCAGCGTTGTCCCTAGCGGGAGGGGGGCGCCCGGGGAGCTGTTTTTT
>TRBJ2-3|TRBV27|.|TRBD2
CASGLAGTDTQYF
TGTGCCAGCGGACTAGCGGGGACAGATACGCAGTATTTT
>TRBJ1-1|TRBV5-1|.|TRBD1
CASSLVAGGNTEAFF
TGCGCCAGCAGCTTGGTGGCAGGGGGGAACACTGAAGCTTTCTTT
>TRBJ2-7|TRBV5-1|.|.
CASSSLGSGGPYEQYF
TGCGCCAGCAGCTCACTCGGGTCAGGGGGGCCCTACGAGCAGTACTTC
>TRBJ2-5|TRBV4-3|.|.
CASSRQQGPETQYF
TGCGCCAGCAGCAGGCAACAGGGCCCGGAGACCCAGTACTTC
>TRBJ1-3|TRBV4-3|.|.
CASSQVGSGNTIYF
TGCGCCAGCAGCCAAGTCGGCTCTGGAAACACCATATATTTT
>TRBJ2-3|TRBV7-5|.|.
CARSLTRLAGETDTQYF
TGTGCCAGAAGCTTAACACGACTAGCGGGAGAGACAGATACGCAGTATTTT
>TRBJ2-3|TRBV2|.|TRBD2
CASSDPRGGPGDTQYF
TGTGCCAGCAGTGACCCTCGGGGGGGCCCCGGAGATACGCAGTATTTT
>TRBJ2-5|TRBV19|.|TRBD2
CASSIYGGGTQETQYF
TGTGCCAGTAGTATCTATGGCGGGGGGACCCAAGAGACCCAGTACTTC
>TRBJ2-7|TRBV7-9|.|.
CASSSNQRVPYEQYF
TGTGCCAGCAGCTCCAACCAGCGGGTTCCCTACGAGCAGTACTTC
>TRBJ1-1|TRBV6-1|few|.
CASSFNSGFNTEAFF
TGTGCCAGCAGTTTCAACTCAGGATTCAACACTGAAGCTTTCTTT
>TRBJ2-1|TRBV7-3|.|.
CASSLSSGSYNEQFF
TGTGCCAGCAGCTTAAGTTCGGGGTCCTACAATGAGCAGTTCTTC
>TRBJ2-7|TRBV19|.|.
CASSNQGSYEQYF
TGTGCCAGTAGTAACCAGGGCTCCTACGAGCAGTACTTC
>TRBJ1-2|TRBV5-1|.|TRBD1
CASSLDPGQGNYGYTF
TGCGCCAGCAGCTTGGATCCGGGACAGGGAAACTATGGCTACACCTTC
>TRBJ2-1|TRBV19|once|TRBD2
CASSQRGSSYNEQFF
TGTGCCAGTAGTCAGCGGGGAAGCTCCTACAATGAGCAGTTCTTC
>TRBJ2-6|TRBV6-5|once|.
CASSYSATSGANVLTF
TGTGCCAGCAGTTACAGCGCCACCTCTGGGGCCAACGTCCTGACTTTC
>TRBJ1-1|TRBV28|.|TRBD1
CASSFRDRGREAFF
TGTGCCAGCAGTTTCCGGGACAGGGGGCGGGAAGCTTTCTTT
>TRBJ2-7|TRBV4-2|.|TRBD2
CASSQDRSGGSNEQYF
TGTGCCAGCAGCCAAGATCGTAGCGGGGGGAGTAACGAGCAGTACTTC
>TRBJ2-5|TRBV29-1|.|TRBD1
CSVGGTAQETQYF
TGCAGCGTTGGGGGGACAGCGCAAGAGACCCAGTACTTC
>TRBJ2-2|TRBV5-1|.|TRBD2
CASSLAPGLAGGLTGELFF
TGCGCCAGCAGCTTGGCACCGGGACTAGCGGGGGGGCTCACCGGGGAGCTGTTTTTT